One sample yielded the 12 T cell receptor beta chains listed below, sequenced in a study of circulating CD8 cells and anti-PD-1 response in melanoma. Using about 15 ng of total RNA, TCR libraries were made with the QIAseq Immune Repertoire TCR panel. TCRdb analysed the reads with MiXCR anew, one entry per CDR3 protein. The top ten clones hold 55% to 65% of a sample with 410 or so distinct CDR3 sequences, 9.3% of them seen once. Live CD3+CD8+TCRalphabeta+ cells were sorted into four subsets by PD-1 and/or TIGIT. The specimen was CD8+ T cells from PBMCs, collected at baseline or after one month of anti-PD-1 therapy (not recorded which). The source of these receptors is a human donor with melanoma.

This clonotype is labeled medium-sized. The genes are TRBV3-1 and TRBJ2-5; D unclear. Germline values: CDR1 LGHDT, CDR2 YNNKEL (reference sequence). The CDR3 is made up of 14 amino acids. The V and J ends lost 0 bases and 4 bases respectively, with 9 bases between them. The CDR3 spells CASSQETRRETQYF. The CDR3 DNA reads as TGTGCCAGCAGCCAAGAAACACGCCGAGAGACCCAGTACTTC.

V is TRBV19 and J is TRBJ2-1; no reliable D call. From germline, CDR1 is LNHDA and CDR2 SQIVND (reference sequence). The CDR3 extends over 14 amino acids. Trimming cost V 3 bases and J 0 bases, with 6 bases left between them. The CDR3 coding sequence is TGTGCCAGTAGTATTTTGAGCTCCTACAATGAGCAGTTCTTC. Translating it yields CASSILSSYNEQFF.

As to this clonotype: An end of the junction differs from the germline gene, which may be a read error. The CDR3 protein is CASSIGVAWELVF. For the CDR3, the DNA is TGTGCCAGTAGTATAGGAGTGGCCTGGGAGCTGGTTTTT. The chain couples TRBV19 to TRBJ2-2, with D perhaps TRBD2 (5 bases). The CDR3 is 13 amino acids. From germline, CDR1 is LNHDA and CDR2 SQIVND (reference sequence). Full variable domain (missing parts from reference TRBV19 and TRBJ2-2): DGGITQSPKYLFRKEGQNVTLSCEQNLNHDAMYWYRQDPGQGLRLIYYSQIVNDFQKGDIAEGYSVSREKKESFPLTVTSAQKNPTAFYLCASSIGVAWELVFGEGSRLTVL.

Relative to its sample, this clonotype is medium-sized (0.01 to 0.1%). The chain combines TRBV28 with TRBJ2-2; no definite D call. Trimming cost V 2 bases and J 0 bases, with 4 bases left between them. The CDR3 totals 14 residues. Germline CDR1 reads MDHEN; CDR2 reads SYDVKM. The CDR3 DNA is TGTGCCAGCAGTTTAGGAGCGAACACCGGGGAGCTGTTTTTT. It encodes CASSLGANTGELFF.

By share, this clonotype ranks as medium-sized. The rearrangement uses TRBV2 and TRBJ2-3; either TRBD1 or TRBD2 may fit D (6 bases each). Looked up from germline, CDR1 is SNHLY and CDR2 is FYNNEI. The CDR3 is made up of 14 amino acids. V lost 8 bases to trimming and J lost 2 bases, with 14 bases between them. CDR3 region: CASRGLDLTDTQYF. CDR3 bases: TGTGCCAGCCGGGGGCTTGACCTCACAGATACGCAGTATTTT.

This clonotype rates as large (0.1 to 1%). A read error may account for a junction end that differs from germline. The chain carries TRBV29-1 and TRBJ2-5; 7 nucleotides agree with TRBD1. Germline CDR1 reads SQVTM; CDR2 reads ANQGSEA. CDR3 size: 12 residues. The CDR3 loop reads CSVEDRDETQYF. The CDR3 DNA reads TGCAGTGTTGAAGACAGGGATGAGACCCAGTACTTC.

This clonotype is judged large. The V call is TRBV24-1, the J call TRBJ2-5; 8 positions match TRBD2. CDR3 size: 14 residues. The J segment lost 5 bases and the V segment lost 5 bases, leaving 6 bases of the junction unmatched. In germline, CDR1 is KGHDR, CDR2 SFDVKD. The CDR3 DNA reads TGTGCCACCAGTGGCGGTAGCGGGAAGGAGACCCAGTACTTC. It encodes CATSGGSGKETQYF.

The rearrangement links TRBV28 to TRBJ2-2; 8 positions match TRBD1. Looked up from germline, CDR1 is MDHEN and CDR2 is SYDVKM. Germline trimming cut 4 bases from V and 0 bases from J; bases unmatched to any gene: 4. This CDR3 is 16 amino acids long. The CDR3 sequence: CASSSLTGANTGELFF. The CDR3 coding sequence is TGTGCCAGCAGTTCCCTGACAGGGGCGAACACCGGGGAGCTGTTTTTT.

This clonotype is labeled large (0.1 to 1%). V gene TRBV5-4 combines with J gene TRBJ2-3, with D maybe TRBD2 (5 bases). The germline V gene encodes CDR1 SGHNT and CDR2 YYREEE (reference sequence). The CDR3 length is 14 residues. Between the trimmed V and J ends, which lost 2 bases and 4 bases, there was a span of 11 bases. CDR3 sequence (DNA): TGTGCCAGCAGCTTTTTCGGGGATTCAGATACGCAGTATTTT. This codes for CASSFFGDSDTQYF.

This clonotype is labeled large. The chain has TRBV6-2 or TRBV6-3 and TRBJ2-1; 12 nucleotides line up with TRBD2. The CDR3 is 15 residues long. V shed 6 bases, J shed 8 bases, and the junction held 8 bases outside the gene matches. Germline lookup yields CDR1 MNHEY and CDR2 SVGEGT. CDR3 nucleotides: TGTGCCAGCAGAAGGACTAGCGGGAACTTGGATGAGCAGTTCTTC. Its translation: CASRRTSGNLDEQFF.

This chain uses TRBV9 with TRBJ1-4, with D possibly TRBD1 on 6 matching bases. This CDR3 region has 15 residues. Germline lookup yields CDR1 SGDLS and CDR2 YYNGEE. The ends were cut back, 4 bases at V and 6 bases at J, with 16 bases in the middle. As DNA, the CDR3 is TGTGCCAGCAGCCCACGGGACAACCCCCATGAAAAACTGTTTTTT. Translating gives CASSPRDNPHEKLFF.

This clonotype ranks as medium-sized (0.01 to 0.1%). The chain is built from TRBV13 and TRBJ1-1, with D uncertain. Germline V gene data show CDR1 as PRHDT and CDR2 as FYEKMQ (reference sequence). The germline V and J ends were trimmed by 0 bases and 2 bases, with 16 bases remaining between them. This CDR3 contains 17 residues. CDR3 amino acids: CASSLGKGGIGNTEAFF. The CDR3 nucleotides read TGTGCCAGCAGCTTAGGGAAGGGAGGAATAGGAAACACTGAAGCTTTCTTT.